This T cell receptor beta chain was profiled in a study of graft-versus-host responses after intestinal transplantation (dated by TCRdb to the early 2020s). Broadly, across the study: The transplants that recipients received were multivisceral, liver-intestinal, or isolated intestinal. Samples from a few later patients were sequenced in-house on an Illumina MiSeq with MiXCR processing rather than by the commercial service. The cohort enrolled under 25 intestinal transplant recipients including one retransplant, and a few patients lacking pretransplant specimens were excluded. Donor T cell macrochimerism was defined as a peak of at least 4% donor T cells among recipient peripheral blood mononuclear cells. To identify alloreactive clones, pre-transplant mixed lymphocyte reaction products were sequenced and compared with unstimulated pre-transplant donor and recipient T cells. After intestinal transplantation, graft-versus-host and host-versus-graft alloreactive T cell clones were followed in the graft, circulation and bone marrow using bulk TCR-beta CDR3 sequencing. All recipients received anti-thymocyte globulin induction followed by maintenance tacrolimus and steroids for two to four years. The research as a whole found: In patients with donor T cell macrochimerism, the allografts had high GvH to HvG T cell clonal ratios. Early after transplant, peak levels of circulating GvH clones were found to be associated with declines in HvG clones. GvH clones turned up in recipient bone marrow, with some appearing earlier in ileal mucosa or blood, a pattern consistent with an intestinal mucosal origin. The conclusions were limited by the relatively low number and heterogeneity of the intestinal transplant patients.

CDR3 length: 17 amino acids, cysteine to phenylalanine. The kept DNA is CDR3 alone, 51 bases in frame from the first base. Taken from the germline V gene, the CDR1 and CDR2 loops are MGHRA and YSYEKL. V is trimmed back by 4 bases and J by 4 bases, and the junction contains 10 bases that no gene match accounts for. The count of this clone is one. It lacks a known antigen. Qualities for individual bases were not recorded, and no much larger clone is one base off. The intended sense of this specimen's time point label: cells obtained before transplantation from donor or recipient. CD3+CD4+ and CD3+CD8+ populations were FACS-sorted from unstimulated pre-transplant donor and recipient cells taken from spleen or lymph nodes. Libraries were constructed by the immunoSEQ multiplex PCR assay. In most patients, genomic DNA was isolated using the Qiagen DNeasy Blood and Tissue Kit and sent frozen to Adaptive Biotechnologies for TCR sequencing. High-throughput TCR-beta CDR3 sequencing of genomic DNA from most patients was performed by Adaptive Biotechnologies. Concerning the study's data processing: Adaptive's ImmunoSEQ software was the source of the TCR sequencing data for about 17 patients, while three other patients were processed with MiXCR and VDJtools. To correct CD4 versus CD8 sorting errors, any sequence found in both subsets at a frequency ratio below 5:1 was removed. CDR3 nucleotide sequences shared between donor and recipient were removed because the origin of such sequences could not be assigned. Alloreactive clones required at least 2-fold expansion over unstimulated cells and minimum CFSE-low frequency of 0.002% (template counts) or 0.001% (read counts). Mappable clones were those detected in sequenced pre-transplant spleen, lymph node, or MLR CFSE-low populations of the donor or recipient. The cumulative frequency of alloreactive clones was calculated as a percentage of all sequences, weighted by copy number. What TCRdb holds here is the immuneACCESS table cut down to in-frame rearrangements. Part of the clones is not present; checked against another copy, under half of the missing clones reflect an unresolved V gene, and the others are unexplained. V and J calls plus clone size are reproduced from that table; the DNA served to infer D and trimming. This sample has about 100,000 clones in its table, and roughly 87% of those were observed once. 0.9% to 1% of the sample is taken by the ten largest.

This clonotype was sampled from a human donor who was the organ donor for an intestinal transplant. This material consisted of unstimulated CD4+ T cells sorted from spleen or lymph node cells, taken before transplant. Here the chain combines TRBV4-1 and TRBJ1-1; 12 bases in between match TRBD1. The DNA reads TGCGCCAGCAGCCCCACAGGGACAGGGGGCCGGCCCACTGAAGCTTTCTTT. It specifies CASSPTGTGGRPTEAFF.